A selection of T cell receptor beta chains follows, all from one sample in a study of blood T cell repertoires in COVID-19. Using immunoSEQ multiplex PCR, the repertoire was profiled, and TCRdb retains in-frame clones only, with some absent. The sample yields approximately 310,000 clones, roughly 88% seen once. Sequenced sample: PBMCs or T cells enriched from blood (not recorded which). Receptors were obtained from a man aged 25 to 45 who had recovered from COVID-19. The CDR3 runs from the conserved cysteine through the conserved F or W. D genes are given only for firm matches. Rows give clone size only sometimes, using once, few, many, or a class for an expanded clone.

v_gene	j_gene	abundance	len	d_gene	CDR3nt	CDR3aa
TRBV24-1	TRBJ2-1	few	15	TRBD1	TGTGCCACCAGTGATAAGGCAGGGGGCTTGAATGAGCAGTTCTTC	CATSDKAGGLNEQFF
TRBV7-2	TRBJ2-7	NA	16	TRBD2	TGTGCCAGCAGCCCCCCTACGGCGGGGGGCTACTACGAGCAGTACTTC	CASSPPTAGGYYEQYF
TRBV30	TRBJ1-2	NA	12	NA	TGTGCCTGGAATCCGGGGATAGGGGGCTACACCTTC	CAWNPGIGGYTF
TRBV5-1	TRBJ1-1	once	13	NA	TGCGCCAGCAGCGGGGGCGAAGGCACTGAAGCTTTCTTT	CASSGGEGTEAFF
TRBV11-2	TRBJ2-2	few	14	NA	TGTGCCAGCAGCTTACTCCCGAACACCGGGGAGCTGTTTTTT	CASSLLPNTGELFF
TRBV6-1	TRBJ1-1	NA	15	TRBD1	TGTGCCAGCAGTGAATATACAGGGGTGGTCACTGAAGCTTTCTTT	CASSEYTGVVTEAFF
TRBV4-2	TRBJ2-2	once	17	NA	TGTGCCAGCAGCCAAGATTTAACAGGGCAGAACACCGGGGAGCTGTTTTTT	CASSQDLTGQNTGELFF
TRBV7-8	TRBJ2-1	few	18	NA	TGTGCCAGCAGCGCATGGACACCGGGACTGGCTAAATACAATGAGCAGTTCTTC	CASSAWTPGLAKYNEQFF
TRBV4-2	TRBJ1-1	NA	13	NA	TGTGCCAGCAGCCAAGTAGGGGGCACTGAAGCTTTCTTT	CASSQVGGTEAFF
TRBV5-4	TRBJ1-1	NA	15	TRBD1	TGTGCCAGCAACCCCGTTGACAGGGGGAGAACTGAAGCTTTCTTT	CASNPVDRGRTEAFF
TRBV3-1/TRBV3-2	TRBJ1-4	NA	15	TRBD1	TGTGCCAGCAGCCAAGATCGGACAGGGGGCGAAAAACTGTTTTTT	CASSQDRTGGEKLFF
TRBV7-9	TRBJ2-1	NA	15	NA	TGTGCCAGCAGCTTAAGGGGGGGCGGCTACAATGAGCAGTTCTTC	CASSLRGGGYNEQFF
TRBV19	TRBJ1-2	NA	13	TRBD1	TGTGCCAGTATTGACAGGGACCGGAATGGCTACACCTTC	CASIDRDRNGYTF
TRBV9	TRBJ1-3	NA	15	TRBD1	TGTGCCAGCAGTGGGGACAGGGGATCTGGAAACACCATATATTTT	CASSGDRGSGNTIYF
TRBV6-5	TRBJ1-5	NA	15	TRBD1	TGTGCCAGCAGTTATGACGGAGGGGGCTATCAGCCCCAGCATTTT	CASSYDGGGYQPQHF
TRBV6-5	TRBJ1-2	NA	14	NA	TGTGCCAGCATTCCAACCCCCGGGGGTTATGGCTACACCTTC	CASIPTPGGYGYTF
TRBV4-2	TRBJ2-3	NA	17	TRBD2	TGTGCCAGCAGCCAAGAGCAAGCTAGCGGGGGGGTAGATACGCAGTATTTT	CASSQEQASGGVDTQYF
TRBV5-1	TRBJ2-3	NA	16	TRBD2	TGCGCCAGCAGCTTGCAGCGGGGCGACTTCACAGATACGCAGTATTTT	CASSLQRGDFTDTQYF
TRBV19	TRBJ1-4	NA	16	TRBD1	TGTGCCAGTAGTACAACTTACACAGGGGGCGTTGGAAAACTGTTTTTT	CASSTTYTGGVGKLFF
TRBV6-1	TRBJ1-2	once	15	NA	TGTGCCAGCAGTGAGTTGCTAGGTTCTAGCTATGGCTACACCTTC	CASSELLGSSYGYTF
TRBV2	TRBJ2-2	NA	14	NA	TGTGCCAGCAGCTTACAGGGAACCACCGGGGAGCTGTTTTTT	CASSLQGTTGELFF
TRBV6-2/TRBV6-3	TRBJ1-5	NA	14	NA	TGTGCCAGCAGTTACTCGTCACTTGGTCAGCCCCAGCATTTT	CASSYSSLGQPQHF
TRBV7-2	TRBJ1-5	NA	15	NA	TGTGCCAGCAGCTTAGACAGCGGGGGCGGACAGCCCCAGCATTTT	CASSLDSGGGQPQHF
TRBV2	TRBJ1-1	NA	14	NA	TGTGCCAGCTCGAGATTGGGGAGGAACACTGAAGCTTTCTTT	CASSRLGRNTEAFF
TRBV6-5	TRBJ1-2	NA	14	NA	TGTGCCAGCAGCACCGGAGGGAGGAACTATGGCTACACCTTC	CASSTGGRNYGYTF
TRBV5-8	TRBJ1-2	NA	14	NA	TGTGCCAGCAGCTCAAGGACTGGATCCTATGGCTACACCTTC	CASSSRTGSYGYTF
TRBV18	TRBJ1-2	NA	13	NA	TGTGCCAGCTCACCAGACTTGCGACAGGGCTACACCTTC	CASSPDLRQGYTF
TRBV7-8	TRBJ2-7	NA	14	TRBD2	TGTGCCAGCAGCAAGGTGACCGCGTTCAGGGCGGGAGACTTC	CASSKVTAFRAGDF
TRBV4-2	TRBJ2-3	once	18	TRBD2	TGTGCCAGCAGCCAAGAAGGAACCAGCGGGGGGAGCACAGATACGCAGTATTTT	CASSQEGTSGGSTDTQYF
TRBV29-1	TRBJ2-3	NA	11	TRBD1	TGCAGCAAAGGACAGGGCGATACGCAGTATTTT	CSKGQGDTQYF
TRBV7-2	TRBJ2-7	NA	15	TRBD2	TGTGCCAGCAGCTCGTGGACTAGCGGGGGAGACGAGCAGTACTTC	CASSSWTSGGDEQYF
TRBV18	TRBJ1-2	NA	17	NA	TGTGCCAGCTCACCCCCCGCGGGGCAGCCGTATAACTATGGCTACACCTTC	CASSPPAGQPYNYGYTF
TRBV25-1	TRBJ1-4	NA	15	NA	TGTGCCAGCAGTGAATCCTCAGGGTATATCGAAAAACTGTTTTTT	CASSESSGYIEKLFF
TRBV7-2	TRBJ1-3	NA	16	NA	TGTGCCAGCAGCGAGTTCAGGGGAATAGCTGGAAACACCATATATTTT	CASSEFRGIAGNTIYF
TRBV15	TRBJ2-7	NA	13	TRBD2	TGTGCCACCACGAGGGGAGGGGTAGGCGAGCAGTACTTC	CATTRGGVGEQYF
TRBV5-4	TRBJ2-1	NA	15	NA	TGTGCCAGCAGCTTGGATCAGGGCTCCTACAATGAGCAGTTCTTC	CASSLDQGSYNEQFF
TRBV5-6	TRBJ1-1	NA	14	NA	TGTGCCAGCAGCGGGGACACAGGGAACACTGAAGCTTTCTTT	CASSGDTGNTEAFF
TRBV30	TRBJ1-4	NA	14	NA	TGTGCCTGGGGGGGGCCGATAAAAGTTGAAAAACTGTTTTTT	CAWGGPIKVEKLFF
TRBV6-5	TRBJ1-2	NA	13	NA	TGTGCCAGCAGGACAAGGACCGTCCTCGGGAACACCTTC	CASRTRTVLGNTF
TRBV4-1	TRBJ2-2	NA	15	NA	TGCGCCAGCAGTCAACCCTCAGCGAACACCGGGGAGCTGTTTTTT	CASSQPSANTGELFF
TRBV11-3	TRBJ2-1	few	15	NA	TGTGCCAGCAGCTTAGATCATTCCAGGGGCAATGAGCAGTTCTTC	CASSLDHSRGNEQFF
TRBV27	TRBJ2-2	NA	16	TRBD1	TGTGCCAGCAAGCCGCAGGGGGTCACGAACACCGGGGAGCTGTTTTTT	CASKPQGVTNTGELFF
TRBV9	TRBJ2-5	NA	15	TRBD1	TGTGCCAGCAGCGTAGGGGGACAGGGGGGACAGACCCAGTACTTC	CASSVGGQGGQTQYF
TRBV18	TRBJ1-1	NA	14	NA	TGTGCCAGCTCACCATCAGCGGGGAACACTGAAGCTTTCTTT	CASSPSAGNTEAFF
TRBV9	TRBJ1-2	NA	13	NA	TGTGCCAGCAGCGTACAGGGCGGTAGTGGCTACACCTTC	CASSVQGGSGYTF
TRBV19	TRBJ1-5	NA	16	NA	TGTGCCAGTAGTATGCCATGGGGTGGGAGGAATCAGCCCCAGCATTTT	CASSMPWGGRNQPQHF
TRBV7-2	TRBJ1-2	few	13	NA	TGTGCCAGCAGCTTAGACAGGGTAGAAGGCTACACCTTC	CASSLDRVEGYTF
TRBV28	TRBJ1-1	NA	12	NA	TGTGCCAGCAGCCTCTTGGAGGGTGAAGCTTTCTTT	CASSLLEGEAFF
TRBV19	TRBJ1-1	NA	15	TRBD1	TGTGCCAGTAGGGACAGGGGGCGGGGAAACACTGAAGCTTTCTTT	CASRDRGRGNTEAFF
TRBV15	TRBJ2-7	NA	15	NA	TGTGCCACCAGCGTACTTCATAGCGGAACCTACGAGCAGTACTTC	CATSVLHSGTYEQYF
TRBV29-1	TRBJ2-7	few	12	NA	TGCAGCGTTGTGGTGAGCTCCTACGAGCAGTACTTC	CSVVVSSYEQYF
TRBV7-3	TRBJ1-6	NA	15	NA	TGTGCCAGCAGCTTAGAACCAGGGATAAATTCACCCCTCCACTTT	CASSLEPGINSPLHF
TRBV7-3	TRBJ1-2	NA	15	NA	TGTGCCAGCAGCTTAACCGACAGCTCACCTTATGGCTACACCTTC	CASSLTDSSPYGYTF
TRBV7-8	TRBJ1-2	few	15	TRBD1	TGTGCCAGCAGCTCCCTTCCGGGACAGAACTATGGCTACACCTTC	CASSSLPGQNYGYTF
TRBV2	TRBJ1-1	once	12	NA	TGTGCCAGCACAGGGGATTACGCTGAAGCTTTCTTT	CASTGDYAEAFF
TRBV5-1	TRBJ2-3	few	15	NA	TGCGCCAGCAGCCTGGGGACTGCGACTATAGATACGCAGTATTTT	CASSLGTATIDTQYF